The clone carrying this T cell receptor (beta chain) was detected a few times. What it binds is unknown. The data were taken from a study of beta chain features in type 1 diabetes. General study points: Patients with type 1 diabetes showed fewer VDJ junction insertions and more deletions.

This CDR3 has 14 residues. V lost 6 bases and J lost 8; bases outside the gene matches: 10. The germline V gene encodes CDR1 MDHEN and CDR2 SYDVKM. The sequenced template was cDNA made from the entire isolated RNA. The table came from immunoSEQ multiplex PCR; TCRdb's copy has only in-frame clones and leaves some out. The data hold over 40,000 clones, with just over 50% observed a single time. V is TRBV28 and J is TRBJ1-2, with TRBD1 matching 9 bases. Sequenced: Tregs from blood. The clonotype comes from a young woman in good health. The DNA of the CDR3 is TGTGCCAGCAGGACAGGGGGGGCGGGGTCCGGCTACACCTTC. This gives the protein CASRTGGAGSGYTF.